This TCR beta chain was sequenced for a study of T cell repertoires in cytomegalovirus infection. Turning to the study itself: A matching HLA type, together with CMV infection, was signaled by public TCR beta signatures. Regarding the study as a whole: Across the ex vivo response, the dominant clonotypes were HLA-C-restricted CMV-specific TCR beta clonotypes.

There are many counts of this clonotype. No antigen is known for it. Germline CDR1 and CDR2: SGHTA and FQGNSA. V was pared by 4 bases and J by 0 bases, with 5 bases of the junction left unmatched. This CDR3 has 16 amino acids. TCRdb passed the reads through MiXCR, listing each CDR3 protein once. Of 250,000 or so distinct CDR3 sequences detected, approximately 13% appear once; the ten largest clones hold 1.5% to 2%. The receptor comes from a human donor in good health (CMV status not recorded). Some clones in this sample may be carry-over from other donors' samples. The gene calls are TRBV7-2 and TRBJ1-5; TRBD1 agrees at 8 bases. Sequencing used PBMCs. DNA for the CDR3: TGTGCCAGCAGCTCTACAGGGGGGCGTAGCAATCAGCCCCAGCATTTT. It codes for CASSSTGGRSNQPQHF. The entire variable domain, with the rest obtained from reference TRBV7-2 and TRBJ1-5, is as follows: GAGVSQSPSNKVTEKGKDVELRCDPISGHTALYWYRQSLGQGLEFLIYFQGNSAPDKSGLPSDRFSAERTGGSVSTLTIQRTQQEDSAVYLCASSSTGGRSNQPQHFGDGTRLSIL.